This TCR beta chain was sequenced during a study of T cell clonality in common variable immunodeficiency. The V end lost 1 base, the J end lost 3 bases, and 11 bases lay between the germline ends. The CDR3 length is 15 residues. The germline V gene has CDR1 KGHSH and CDR2 LQKENI. Sequencing used immunoSEQ multiplex PCR; TCRdb keeps in-frame clones, though not all of them. Observed in the sample are about 52,000 clones, none of them singletons. This clone has at least ten counts. Its matching antigen is unknown. The read gets to within 3 residues of the CDR3 end, and the germline J gene fills in the rest. Study-wide results and limits: CVID subjects showed higher TCRbeta clonality than healthy controls. Common variable immunodeficiency TCR beta sequences reportedly had fewer deletions and N-nucleotide insertions.

The sequencing input was peripheral blood mononuclear cells. V is TRBV18 and J is TRBJ2-3, with TRBD2 as a possible D gene (6 bases). The sequence derives from a person aged 18-69 years in good health. The CDR3 protein is CASSPRRGKTDTQYF. CDR3 DNA, as far as it was read: TGTGCCAGCTCACCACGGAGGGGTAAGACAGATACG.